The entry that follows covers one T cell receptor beta chain sequence. The record originates from a study of patients and donors after allogeneic stem cell transplantation. One entry per CDR3 protein, called by TCRdb with MiXCR from the RT-PCR reads. In the table there are 150,000 to 200,000 distinct CDR3 sequences, 41% of which are singletons. CDR3 length: 15 amino acids. Germline V CDR1 and CDR2: LNHNV, YYDKDF (reference sequence). V lost 5 bases and J lost 5; bases outside the gene matches: 11. Material for sequencing was blood, either unsorted or a sorted T cell fraction (not recorded which). V and J are TRBV15 and TRBJ1-1; 7 bases agree with TRBD1. This receptor was taken from a human donor who was either an allogeneic HSCT recipient or a stem cell or donor lymphocyte infusion donor (not recorded which). It is not recorded whose cells these are; they may come from a transplant donor. The CDR3 DNA sequence: TGTGCCACCAGCGACAGGGAGCTTGGTCGGACTGAAGCTTTCTTT. This codes for CATSDRELGRTEAFF.